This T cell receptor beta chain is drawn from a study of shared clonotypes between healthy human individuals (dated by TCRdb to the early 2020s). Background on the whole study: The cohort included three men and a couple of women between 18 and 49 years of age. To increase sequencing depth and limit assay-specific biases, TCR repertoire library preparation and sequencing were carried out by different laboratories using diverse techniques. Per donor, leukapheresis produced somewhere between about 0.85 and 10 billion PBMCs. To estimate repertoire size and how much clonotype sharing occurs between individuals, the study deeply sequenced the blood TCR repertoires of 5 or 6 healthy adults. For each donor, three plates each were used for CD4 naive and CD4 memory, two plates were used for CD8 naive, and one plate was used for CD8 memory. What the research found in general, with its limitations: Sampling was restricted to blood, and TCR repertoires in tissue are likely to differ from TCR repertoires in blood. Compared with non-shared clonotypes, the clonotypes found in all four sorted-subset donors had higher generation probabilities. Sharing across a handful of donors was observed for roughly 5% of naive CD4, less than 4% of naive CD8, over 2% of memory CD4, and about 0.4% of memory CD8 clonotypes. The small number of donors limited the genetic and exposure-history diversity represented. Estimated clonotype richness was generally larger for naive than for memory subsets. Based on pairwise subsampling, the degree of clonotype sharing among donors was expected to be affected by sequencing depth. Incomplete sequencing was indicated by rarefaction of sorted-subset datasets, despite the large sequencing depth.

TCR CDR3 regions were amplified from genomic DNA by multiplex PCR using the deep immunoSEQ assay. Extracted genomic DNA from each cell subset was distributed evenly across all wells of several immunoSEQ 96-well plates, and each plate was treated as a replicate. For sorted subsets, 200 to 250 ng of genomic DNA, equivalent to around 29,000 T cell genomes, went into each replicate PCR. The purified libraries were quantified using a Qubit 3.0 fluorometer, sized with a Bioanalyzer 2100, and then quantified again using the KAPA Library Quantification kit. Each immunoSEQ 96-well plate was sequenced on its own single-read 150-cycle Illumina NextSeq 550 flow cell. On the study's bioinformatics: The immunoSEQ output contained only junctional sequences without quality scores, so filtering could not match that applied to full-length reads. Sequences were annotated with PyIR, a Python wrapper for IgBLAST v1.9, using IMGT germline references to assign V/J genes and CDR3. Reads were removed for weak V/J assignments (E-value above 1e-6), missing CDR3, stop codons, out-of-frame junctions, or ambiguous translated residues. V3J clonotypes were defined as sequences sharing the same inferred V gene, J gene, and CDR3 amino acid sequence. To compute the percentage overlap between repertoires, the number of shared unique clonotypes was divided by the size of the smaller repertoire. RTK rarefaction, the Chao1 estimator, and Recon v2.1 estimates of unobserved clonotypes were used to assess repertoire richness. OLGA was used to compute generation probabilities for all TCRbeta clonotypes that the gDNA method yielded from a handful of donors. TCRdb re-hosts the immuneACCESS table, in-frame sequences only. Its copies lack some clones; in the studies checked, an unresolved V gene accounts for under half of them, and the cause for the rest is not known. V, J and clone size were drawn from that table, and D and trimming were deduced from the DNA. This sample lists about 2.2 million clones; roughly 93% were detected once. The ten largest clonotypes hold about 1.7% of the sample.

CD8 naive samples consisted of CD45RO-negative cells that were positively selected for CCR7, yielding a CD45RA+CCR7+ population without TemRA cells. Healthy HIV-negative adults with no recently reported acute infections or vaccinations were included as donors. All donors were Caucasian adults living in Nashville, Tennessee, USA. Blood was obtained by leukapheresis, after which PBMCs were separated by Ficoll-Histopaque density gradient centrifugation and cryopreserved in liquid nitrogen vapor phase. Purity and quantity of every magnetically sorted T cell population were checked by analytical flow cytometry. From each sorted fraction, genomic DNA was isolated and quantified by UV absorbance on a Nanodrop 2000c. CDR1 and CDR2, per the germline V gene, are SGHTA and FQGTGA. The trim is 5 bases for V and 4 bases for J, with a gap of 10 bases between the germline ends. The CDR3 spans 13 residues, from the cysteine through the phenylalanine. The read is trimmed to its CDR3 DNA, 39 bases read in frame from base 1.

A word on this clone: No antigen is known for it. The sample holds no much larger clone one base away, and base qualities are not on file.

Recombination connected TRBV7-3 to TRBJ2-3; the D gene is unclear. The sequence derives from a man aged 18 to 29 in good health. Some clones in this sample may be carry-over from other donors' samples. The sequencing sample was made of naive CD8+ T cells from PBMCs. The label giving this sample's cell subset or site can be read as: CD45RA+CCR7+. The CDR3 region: CASSLKAADTQYF. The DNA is TGTGCCAGCAGCCTCAAAGCCGCAGATACGCAGTATTTT.